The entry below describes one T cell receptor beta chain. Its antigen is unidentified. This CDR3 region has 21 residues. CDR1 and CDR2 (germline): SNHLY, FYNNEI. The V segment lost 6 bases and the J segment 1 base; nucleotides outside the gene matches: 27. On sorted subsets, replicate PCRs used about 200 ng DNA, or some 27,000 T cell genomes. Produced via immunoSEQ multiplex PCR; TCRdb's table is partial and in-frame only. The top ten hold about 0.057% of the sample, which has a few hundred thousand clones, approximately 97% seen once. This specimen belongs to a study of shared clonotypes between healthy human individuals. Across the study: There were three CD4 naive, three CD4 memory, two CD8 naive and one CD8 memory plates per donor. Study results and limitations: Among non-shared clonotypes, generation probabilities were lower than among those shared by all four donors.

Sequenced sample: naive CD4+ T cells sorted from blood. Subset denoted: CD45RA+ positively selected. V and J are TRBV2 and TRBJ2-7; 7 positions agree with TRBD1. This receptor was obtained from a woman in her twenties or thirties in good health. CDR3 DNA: TGTGCCAGCAGGGGGGACAGAGAGTGGGGCCGTGGTGGGATACTTTCCTACGAGCAGTACTTC. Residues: CASRGDREWGRGGILSYEQYF.